Listed below are T cell receptor beta chains from one sample, sequenced in a study of blood T cell repertoires in COVID-19. Profiling relied on immunoSEQ multiplex PCR, and the TCRdb table lists in-frame clones only, not all of them. The sample has approximately 220,000 clones, 82% seen once; the top ten hold 4.7%. The sequencing sample was made of peripheral blood. The receptors come from a woman between 65 and 79 years old with acute or convalescent COVID-19. CDR3s include the opening cysteine and the closing phenylalanine or tryptophan. D genes are given only for firm matches. Size tells how often a clone was seen (once, few, many) or the class of an expanded clone, and some rows leave it out.

J gene | D gene | clone size | V gene | CDR3 protein | CDR3 DNA
TRBJ2-7 | . | . | TRBV4-2 | CASSQEETGRKEQYF | TGTGCCAGCAGCCAAGAGGAGACAGGGAGGAAGGAGCAGTACTTC
TRBJ2-7 | TRBD1 | . | TRBV15 | CATSRDKSGQGLISSYEQYF | TGTGCCACCAGCAGAGATAAATCGGGACAGGGACTTATTAGCTCCTACGAGCAGTACTTC
TRBJ2-7 | . | . | TRBV11-2 | CASSLRAGVDEQYF | TGTGCCAGCAGCCTGCGGGCAGGGGTTGACGAGCAGTACTTC
TRBJ1-3 | . | few | TRBV24-1 | CATSDSGTGGTIYF | TGTGCCACCAGTGACTCCGGGACTGGGGGCACCATATATTTT
TRBJ2-5 | . | once | TRBV4-2 | CASSQVRGRQETQYF | TGTGCCAGCAGCCAAGTTCGGGGTCGCCAAGAGACCCAGTACTTC
TRBJ1-2 | . | . | TRBV29-1 | CSAGAVYGYTF | TGCAGCGCGGGGGCTGTTTATGGCTACACCTTC
TRBJ2-2 | . | . | TRBV7-8 | CAETENTGELFF | TGTGCGGAGACCGAGAACACCGGGGAGCTGTTTTTT
TRBJ2-3 | TRBD2 | . | TRBV9 | CASSIGTSGGASDTQYF | TGTGCCAGCAGCATAGGGACTAGCGGGGGGGCATCAGATACGCAGTATTTT
TRBJ1-2 | . | . | TRBV4-3 | CASSQTWTVNYGYTF | TGCGCCAGCAGCCAAACCTGGACAGTCAACTATGGCTACACCTTC
TRBJ1-4 | TRBD1 | once | TRBV14 | CASSPTPGQWNEKLFF | TGTGCCAGCAGCCCGACTCCGGGACAGTGGAATGAAAAACTGTTTTTT
TRBJ1-2 | . | . | TRBV11-2 | CASSLGGVVYGYTF | TGTGCCAGCAGCTTGGGGGGGGTCGTCTATGGCTACACCTTC
TRBJ2-7 | . | . | TRBV9 | CASSVAPQGSYEQYF | TGTGCCAGCAGCGTAGCCCCCCAGGGCTCCTACGAGCAGTACTTC
TRBJ1-1 | . | . | TRBV6-1 | CASSDGGRGTEAFF | TGTGCCAGCAGTGACGGGGGGCGCGGCACTGAAGCTTTCTTT
TRBJ2-3 | . | . | TRBV7-2 | CASSLRGAQDTQYF | TGTGCCAGCAGCTTACGGGGGGCCCAAGATACGCAGTATTTT
TRBJ2-2 | . | . | TRBV6-6 | CASRRIAAGGTGELFF | TGTGCCAGCAGACGCATTGCTGCCGGGGGCACCGGGGAGCTGTTTTTT